This T cell receptor (beta chain) was sequenced during a study of STAT5B mutations in CD4+ large granular lymphocyte leukemia (dated by TCRdb to between 2021 and 2022). About the study as a whole: Where cryopreserved patient cells were available, CD8+ cells were depleted first, followed by selection with anti-CD4 microbeads. The TCRbeta repertoires of CD4+ T-cell large granular lymphocyte leukemia patients were compared with the TCRbeta repertoires of healthy blood donors. Flow cytometry performed on FACSCanto II or FACSVerse showed that the purified fractions had more than 95% purity among lymphocytes.

Study-wide findings and limitations: Compared with healthy CD4+ repertoires, CD4-sorted patient repertoires appeared more clonal, and this difference remained even after the putative leukemic clones were removed. Patient cell sources were heterogeneous, and only six or seven CD4-sorted patient samples entered the clonality comparison with healthy controls. The data were not HLA-matched, and the higher clonality in CD4+ T-LGLL than in CD8+ T-LGLL could be due to the relatively small sample size. Enrichment of TRBV06-family usage was observed among the top patient clones (8/27) relative to healthy controls (2/35). Main leukemic clonotypes were private to each patient, although 25% to 30% appeared at low frequency in other patients' non-leukemic repertoires.

This clone was counted a single time. What this receptor recognizes is not known. No qualities accompany the bases; no much larger clone lies one base away. Hematology units in Padova (Italy), Helsinki (Finland) and Shinshu (Japan) recruited the CD4+ T-LGLL patients. Patient samples were bead-purified CD4+, CD4+CD8+, CD57+ or CD56+ fractions, or unselected PBMC, depending on sample availability. Somatic STAT5B mutation profiles obtained by deep amplicon sequencing of the same DNA used for patient TCRbeta data were integrated with the patient TCRbeta data. All TCR-sequenced material derived from peripheral blood: patient blood samples and healthy donor buffy coats. Ficoll-Hypaque gradient centrifugation was used to isolate peripheral blood mononuclear cells. Genomic DNA was extracted with the Gentra Puregene Cell and Tissue kit and quantified on a Qubit 2.0 fluorometer. Relative to germline, V is 3 bases shorter and J is 2 bases shorter, with 11 bases between their ends. The germline V gene gives CDR1 as MDHEN and CDR2 as SYDVKM. Taken from cysteine to phenylalanine, the CDR3 has 14 residues. The CDR3 DNA has 42 bases and is translated from base 1.

The immunoSEQ assay at survey resolution was applied to genomic DNA for sequencing of TCRbeta rearrangements. On the study's bioinformatics: Clonotypes making up more than 5% of the repertoire were considered putative leukemic clones, giving 50 to 60 such clones in more than 25 patients. In the TCR sequencing data, the smallest productive clonotype frequency that could be detected was 2.59 x 10-5. Analyses included only productive TCRbeta rearrangements, meaning complete and in-frame sequences. Clonality for each sample was calculated as Simpson clonality in the immunoSEQ Analyzer version 3.0. Clones were binned by frequency as very rare, small, medium, large (1-20%) or hyperexpanded (>20%). Generation probabilities were estimated with OLGA 1.2.3, V-gene circos plots were made with VDJtools, specificities were looked up in VDJdb, and CDR3 motifs were identified with GLIPH. Here the immuneACCESS table is served through TCRdb, limited to in-frame sequences with V and J called. Missing clones are a known gap in these copies; in checked studies unresolved V genes cover under half, and the rest lacks a known reason. That table supplies the V and J calls and clone size; D and trimming were determined from the DNA. The sample yields about 2,200 clones; around 90% were counted once. The ten largest clones capture about 6.7% of the sample.

In this chain, TRBV28 is recombined with TRBJ2-7; the D region possibly corresponds to TRBD1 (5 bases align). Material: PBMCs. This sequence originates from a woman in her seventies with CD4+ T-cell large granular lymphocyte leukemia. CDR3 protein: CASSLVPGPYEQYF. The DNA reads TGTGCCAGCAGTTTGGTTCCAGGGCCCTACGAGCAGTACTTC.